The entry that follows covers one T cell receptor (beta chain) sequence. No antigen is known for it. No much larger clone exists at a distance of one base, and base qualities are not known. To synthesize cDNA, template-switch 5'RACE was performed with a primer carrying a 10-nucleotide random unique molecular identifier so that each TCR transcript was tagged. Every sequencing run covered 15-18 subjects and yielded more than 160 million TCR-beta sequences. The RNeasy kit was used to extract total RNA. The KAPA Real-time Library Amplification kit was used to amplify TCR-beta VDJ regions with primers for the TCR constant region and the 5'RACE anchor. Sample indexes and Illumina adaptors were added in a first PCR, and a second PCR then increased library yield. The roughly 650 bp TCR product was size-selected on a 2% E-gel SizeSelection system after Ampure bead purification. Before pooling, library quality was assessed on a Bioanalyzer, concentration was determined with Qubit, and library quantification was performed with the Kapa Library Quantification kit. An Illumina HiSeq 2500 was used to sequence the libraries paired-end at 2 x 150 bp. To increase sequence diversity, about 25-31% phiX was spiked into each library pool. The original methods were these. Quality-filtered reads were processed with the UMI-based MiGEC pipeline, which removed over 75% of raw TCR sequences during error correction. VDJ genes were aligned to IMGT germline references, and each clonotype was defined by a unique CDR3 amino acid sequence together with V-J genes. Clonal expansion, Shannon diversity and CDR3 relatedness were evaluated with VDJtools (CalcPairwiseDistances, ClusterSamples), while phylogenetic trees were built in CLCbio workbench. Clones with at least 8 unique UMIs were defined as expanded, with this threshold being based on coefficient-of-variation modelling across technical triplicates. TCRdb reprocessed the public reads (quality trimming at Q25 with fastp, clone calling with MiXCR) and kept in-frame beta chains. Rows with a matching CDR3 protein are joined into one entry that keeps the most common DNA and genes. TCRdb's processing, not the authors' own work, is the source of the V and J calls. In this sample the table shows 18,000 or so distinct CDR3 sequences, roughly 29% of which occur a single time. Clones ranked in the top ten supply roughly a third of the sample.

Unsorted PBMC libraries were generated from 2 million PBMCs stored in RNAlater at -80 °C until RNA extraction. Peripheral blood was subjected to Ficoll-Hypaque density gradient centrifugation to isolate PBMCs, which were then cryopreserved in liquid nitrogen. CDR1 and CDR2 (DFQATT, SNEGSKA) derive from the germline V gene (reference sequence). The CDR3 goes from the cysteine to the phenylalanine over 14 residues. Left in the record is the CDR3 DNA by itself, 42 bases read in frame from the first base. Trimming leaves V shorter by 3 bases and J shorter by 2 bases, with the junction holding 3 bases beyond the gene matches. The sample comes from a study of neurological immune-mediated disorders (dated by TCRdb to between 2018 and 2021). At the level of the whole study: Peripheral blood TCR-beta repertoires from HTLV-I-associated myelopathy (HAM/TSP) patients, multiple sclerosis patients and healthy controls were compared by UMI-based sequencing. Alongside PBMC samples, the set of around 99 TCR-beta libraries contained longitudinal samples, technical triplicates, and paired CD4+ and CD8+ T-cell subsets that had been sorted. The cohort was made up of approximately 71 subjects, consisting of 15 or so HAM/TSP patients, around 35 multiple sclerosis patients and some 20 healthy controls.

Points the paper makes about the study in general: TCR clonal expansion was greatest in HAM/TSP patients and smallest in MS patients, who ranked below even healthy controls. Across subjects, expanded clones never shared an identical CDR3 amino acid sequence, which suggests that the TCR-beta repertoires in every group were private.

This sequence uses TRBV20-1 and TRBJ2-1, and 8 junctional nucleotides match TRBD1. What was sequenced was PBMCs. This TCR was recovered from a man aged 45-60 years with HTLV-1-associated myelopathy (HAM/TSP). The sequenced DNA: TGCAGTGCTAGGTCGGACAGGGCCTACAATGAGCAGTTCTTC. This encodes CSARSDRAYNEQFF.